This T cell receptor beta chain was found in a study of OX40 agonist ivuxolimab in advanced cancers. Study at large: Subjects had a mean age of around 60 years, with a range of roughly 23 to 79; less than 90% were male. Study results and caveats: Mean expanded clone counts were higher in CD8+ than CD4+ T cells. Both CD4+ and CD8+ T cell populations in blood had undergone clonal expansion by week 6 at 0.1 to 3.0 mg/kg.

The assay was immunoSEQ multiplex PCR, and TCRdb's table has in-frame clones only and misses some. The table lists approximately 100,000 clones, approximately 90% of them singletons. The CDR3 length is 16 residues. The germline V gene encodes CDR1 KGHSH and CDR2 LQKENI. V lost 5 bases, J lost 7 bases, and 23 bases lay in between. Worth noting for this clone: The target antigen is unknown.

This sequence was found in an adult with an advanced solid tumor such as melanoma, head and neck, liver or kidney cancer. The chain carries TRBV18 and TRBJ2-5, with D possibly TRBD2 on 6 matching bases. The source material was CD4+ or CD8+ T cells sorted from blood, sampled in a trial of the OX40 agonist ivuxolimab. The CDR3 loop is CASSFGAGSRERTQYF. As DNA, the CDR3 is TGTGCCAGCTCATTTGGGGCGGGGAGTCGGGAACGGACCCAGTACTTC.